These 2 T cell receptor beta chains originate from one sample sequenced in a study of regulatory T cells in long-lasting Graves disease. The sample's time point: persistent/refractory GD, antithyroid drugs over 5 years with positive TRAb. From PBMCs, RNA was extracted and then used to make the TCR library. Sequencing libraries for TCR beta were prepared with iRepertoire HTBI primers and Arm-PCR of CDR3 regions. TCRdb reprocessed the multiplex PCR reads with MiXCR, giving one entry per CDR3 protein. The sample gives under 450,000 distinct CDR3 sequences, roughly a quarter of which show up once; around 24% is in the top ten. The sample in question was peripheral blood mononuclear cells (PBMCs), obtained when the disease was refractory, from a patient treated with antithyroid drugs. Receptor source: a female donor with Graves disease.

This clonotype was seen many times. The V call is TRBV7-2, the J call TRBJ2-5; 7 bases agree with TRBD1. Looked up from germline, CDR1 is SGHTA and CDR2 is FQGNSA. V shed 0 bases and J 1 base; nucleotides not matched to a gene: 5. The CDR3 has 16 residues. For the CDR3, the DNA is TGTGCCAGCAGCTTAGCGGGCCCAGGGGGCCAAGAGACCCAGTACTTC. It is translated as CASSLAGPGGQETQYF. Variable domain in full (rest from reference TRBV7-2 and TRBJ2-5): GAGVSQSPSNKVTEKGKDVELRCDPISGHTALYWYRQSLGQGLEFLIYFQGNSAPDKSGLPSDRFSAERTGGSVSTLTIQRTQQEDSAVYLCASSLAGPGGQETQYFGPGTRLLVL.

Ten or more counts support this clonotype. The J gene is TRBJ2-7, the V gene TRBV5-1; the D is unclear. The germline CDR1 and CDR2 sequences are SGHRS and YFSETQ. V was pared by 3 bases and J by 6 bases, with 22 bases between. This CDR3 is built from 16 residues. DNA of the CDR3: TGCGCCAGCAGCTCCACGGGTCGGAGTTCCCTGAGCGAGCAGTACTTC. This codes for CASSSTGRSSLSEQYF. Based on the CDR3 plus reference TRBV5-1 and TRBJ2-7, the full variable domain is KAGVTQTPRYLIKTRGQQVTLSCSPISGHRSVSWYQQTPGQGLQFLFEYFSETQRNKGNFPGRFSGRQFSNSRSEMNVSTLELGDSALYLCASSSTGRSSLSEQYFGPGTRLTVT.